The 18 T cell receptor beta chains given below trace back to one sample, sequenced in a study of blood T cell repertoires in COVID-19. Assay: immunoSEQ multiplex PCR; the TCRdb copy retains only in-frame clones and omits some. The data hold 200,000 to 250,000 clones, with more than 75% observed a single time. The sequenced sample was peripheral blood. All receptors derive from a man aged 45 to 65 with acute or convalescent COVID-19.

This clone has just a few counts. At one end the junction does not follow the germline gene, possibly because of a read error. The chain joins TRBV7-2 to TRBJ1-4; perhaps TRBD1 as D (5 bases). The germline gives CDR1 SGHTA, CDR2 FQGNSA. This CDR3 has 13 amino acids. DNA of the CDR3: TGTGCCAGCAGCTTAGGACAGACTGAAAAGCTGTTTTTT. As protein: CASSLGQTEKLFF.

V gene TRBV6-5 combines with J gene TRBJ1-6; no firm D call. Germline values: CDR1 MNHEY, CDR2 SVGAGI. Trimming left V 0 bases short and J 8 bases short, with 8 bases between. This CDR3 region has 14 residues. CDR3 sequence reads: CASSYSIADSPLHF. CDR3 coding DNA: TGTGCCAGCAGTTACTCGATCGCAGATTCACCCCTCCACTTT.

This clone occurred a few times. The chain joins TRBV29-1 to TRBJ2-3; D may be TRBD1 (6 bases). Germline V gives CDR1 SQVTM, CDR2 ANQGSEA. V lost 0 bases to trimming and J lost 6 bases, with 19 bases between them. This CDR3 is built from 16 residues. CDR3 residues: CSVEEGRGPGTDTQYF. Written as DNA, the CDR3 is TGCAGCGTTGAAGAAGGCAGGGGCCCGGGGACGGATACGCAGTATTTT.

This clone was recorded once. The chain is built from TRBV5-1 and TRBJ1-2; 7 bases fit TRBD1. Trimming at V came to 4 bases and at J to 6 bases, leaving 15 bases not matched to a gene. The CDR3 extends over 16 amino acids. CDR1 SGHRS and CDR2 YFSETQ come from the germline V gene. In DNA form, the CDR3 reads TGCGCCAGCAGCCCCGGGGACAGACGGGGTGAAAATGGCTACACCTTC. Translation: CASSPGDRRGENGYTF.

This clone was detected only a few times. For the CDR3, the DNA is TGTGCCAGCAGCCAAGAGCTAGGTTCACCCCTCCACTTT. Its protein product is CASSQELGSPLHF. This chain joins TRBV14 and TRBJ1-6; D is undetermined. Trimming cost V 0 bases and J 9 bases, with 6 bases left between them. Germline CDR1 reads SGHDN; CDR2 reads FVKESK. The CDR3 has 13 amino acids.

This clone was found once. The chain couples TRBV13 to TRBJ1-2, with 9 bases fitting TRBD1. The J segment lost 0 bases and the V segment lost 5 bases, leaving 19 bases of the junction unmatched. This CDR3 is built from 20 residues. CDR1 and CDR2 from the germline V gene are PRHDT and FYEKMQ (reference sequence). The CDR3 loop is CASSRERSRDRDLANYGYTF. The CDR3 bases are TGTGCCAGCAGCCGAGAGAGATCCCGGGACAGGGACCTGGCTAACTATGGCTACACCTTC. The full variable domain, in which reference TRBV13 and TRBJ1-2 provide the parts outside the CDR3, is AAGVIQSPRHLIKEKRETATLKCYPIPRHDTVYWYQQGPGQDPQFLISFYEKMQSDKGSIPDRFSAQQFSDYHSELNMSSLELGDSALYFCASSRERSRDRDLANYGYTFGSGTRLTVV.

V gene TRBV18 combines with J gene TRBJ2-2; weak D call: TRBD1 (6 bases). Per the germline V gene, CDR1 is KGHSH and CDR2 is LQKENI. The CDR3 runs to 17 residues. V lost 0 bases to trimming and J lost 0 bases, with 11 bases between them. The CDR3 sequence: CASSPPWQGTNTGELFF. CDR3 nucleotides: TGTGCCAGCTCACCACCGTGGCAGGGGACGAACACCGGGGAGCTGTTTTTT.

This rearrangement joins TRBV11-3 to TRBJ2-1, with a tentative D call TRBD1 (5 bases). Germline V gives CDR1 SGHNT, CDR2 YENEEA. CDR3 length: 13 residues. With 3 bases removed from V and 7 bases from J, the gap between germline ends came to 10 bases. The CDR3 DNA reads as TGTGCCAGCAGCTTCGGCAGGGCGAATGAGCAGTTCTTC. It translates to CASSFGRANEQFF. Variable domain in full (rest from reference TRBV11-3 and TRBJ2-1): EAGVVQSPRYKIIEKKQPVAFWCNPISGHNTLYWYLQNLGQGPELLIRYENEEAVDDSQLPKDRFSAERLKGVDSTLKIQPAELGDSAVYLCASSFGRANEQFFGPGTRLTVL.

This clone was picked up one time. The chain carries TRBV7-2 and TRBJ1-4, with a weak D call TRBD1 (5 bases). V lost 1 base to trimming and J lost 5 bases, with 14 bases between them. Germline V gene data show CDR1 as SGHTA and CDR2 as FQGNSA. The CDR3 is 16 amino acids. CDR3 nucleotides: TGTGCCAGCAGCTTAGGTTTCAACAGGTTAAATGAAAAACTGTTTTTT. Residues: CASSLGFNRLNEKLFF.

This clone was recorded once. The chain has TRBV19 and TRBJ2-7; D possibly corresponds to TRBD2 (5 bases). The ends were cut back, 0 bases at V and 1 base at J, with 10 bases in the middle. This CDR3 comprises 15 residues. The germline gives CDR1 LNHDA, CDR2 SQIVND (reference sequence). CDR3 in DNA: TGTGCCAGTAGTATAGAAGGGCGCGGGTCCTACGAGCAGTACTTC. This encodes CASSIEGRGSYEQYF. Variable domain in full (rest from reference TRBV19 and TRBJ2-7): DGGITQSPKYLFRKEGQNVTLSCEQNLNHDAMYWYRQDPGQGLRLIYYSQIVNDFQKGDIAEGYSVSREKKESFPLTVTSAQKNPTAFYLCASSIEGRGSYEQYFGPGTRLTVT.

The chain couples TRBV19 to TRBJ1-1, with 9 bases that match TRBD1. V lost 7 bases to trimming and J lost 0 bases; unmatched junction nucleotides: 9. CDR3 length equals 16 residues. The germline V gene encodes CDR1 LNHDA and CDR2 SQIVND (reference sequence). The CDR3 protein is CASTMDGDRVNTEAFF. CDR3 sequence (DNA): TGTGCCAGTACCATGGATGGGGACAGGGTGAACACTGAAGCTTTCTTT.

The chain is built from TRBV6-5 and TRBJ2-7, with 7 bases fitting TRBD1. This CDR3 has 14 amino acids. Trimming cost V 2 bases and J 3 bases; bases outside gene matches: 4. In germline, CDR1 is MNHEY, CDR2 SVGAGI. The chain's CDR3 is CASSYNRGFYEQYF. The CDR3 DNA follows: TGTGCCAGCAGTTACAACAGGGGCTTCTACGAGCAGTACTTC.

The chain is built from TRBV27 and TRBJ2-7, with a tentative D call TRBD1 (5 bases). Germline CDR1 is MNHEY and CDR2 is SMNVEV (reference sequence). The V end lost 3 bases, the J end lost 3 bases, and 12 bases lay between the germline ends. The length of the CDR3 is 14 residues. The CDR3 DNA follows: TGTGCCAGCAGTTTGGGGCAGGGCGGCTACGAGCAGTACTTC. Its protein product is CASSLGQGGYEQYF.

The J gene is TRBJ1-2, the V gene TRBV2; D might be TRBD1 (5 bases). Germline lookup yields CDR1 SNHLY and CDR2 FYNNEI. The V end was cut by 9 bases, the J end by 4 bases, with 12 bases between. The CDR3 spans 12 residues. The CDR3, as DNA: TGTGCCAGTAAACAGGATGGCTATGGCTACACCTTC. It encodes CASKQDGYGYTF.

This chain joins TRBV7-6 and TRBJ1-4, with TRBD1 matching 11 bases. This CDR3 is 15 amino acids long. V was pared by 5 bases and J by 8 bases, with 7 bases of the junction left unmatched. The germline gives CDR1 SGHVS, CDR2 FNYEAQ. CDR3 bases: TGTGCCAGCAGCGTGAGCGGGACAGGGGGGGAAAAACTGTTTTTT. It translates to CASSVSGTGGEKLFF.

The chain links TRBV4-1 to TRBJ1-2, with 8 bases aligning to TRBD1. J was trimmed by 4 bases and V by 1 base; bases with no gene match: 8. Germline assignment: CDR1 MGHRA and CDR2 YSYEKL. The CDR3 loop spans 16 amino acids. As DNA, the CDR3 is TGCGCCAGCAGCCAAGGCCTAGCCGGGACAGGCTATGGCTACACCTTC. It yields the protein CASSQGLAGTGYGYTF.

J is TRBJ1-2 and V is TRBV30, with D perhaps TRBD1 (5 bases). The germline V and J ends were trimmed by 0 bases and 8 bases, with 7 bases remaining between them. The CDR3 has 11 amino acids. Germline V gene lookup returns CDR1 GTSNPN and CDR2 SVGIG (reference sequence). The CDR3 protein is CAWSVTGGYTF. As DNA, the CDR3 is TGTGCCTGGAGTGTAACAGGAGGCTACACCTTC. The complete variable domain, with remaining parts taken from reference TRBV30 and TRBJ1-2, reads SQTIHQWPATLVQPVGSPLSLECTVEGTSNPNLYWYRQAAGRGLQLLFYSVGIGQISSEVPQNLSASRPQDRQFILSSKKLLLSDSGFYLCAWSVTGGYTFGSGTRLTVV.

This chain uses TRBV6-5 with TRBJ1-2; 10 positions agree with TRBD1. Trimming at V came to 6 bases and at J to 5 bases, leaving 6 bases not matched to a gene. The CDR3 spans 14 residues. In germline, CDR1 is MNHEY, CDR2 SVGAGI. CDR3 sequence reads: CASRETGGWYGYTF. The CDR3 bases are TGTGCCAGCAGAGAGACAGGGGGCTGGTATGGCTACACCTTC.